One sample yielded the 15 T cell receptor beta chains listed below, sequenced in a study of blood T cell repertoires in COVID-19. Assay used: immunoSEQ multiplex PCR; TCRdb lists only in-frame clones, some missing. The sample gives hundreds of thousands of clones, roughly 90% of which show up once; 11% is in the top ten. The sequencing input was peripheral blood. The source is a woman aged 25 to 39 with COVID-19, enrolled during active disease.

The chain employs TRBV30 and TRBJ1-1; D unclear. Trimming removed 0 bases at V and 5 bases at J, with 10 bases between. The CDR3 consists of 13 residues. CDR1 GTSNPN and CDR2 SVGIG come from the germline V gene (reference sequence). The CDR3 DNA reads TGTGCCTGGAGTGTACAACAGTGGACTGAAGCTTTCTTT. Protein sequence: CAWSVQQWTEAFF.

The genes are TRBV19 and TRBJ1-5; no definite D call. The CDR3 is made up of 14 amino acids. From germline, CDR1 is LNHDA and CDR2 SQIVND (reference sequence). The germline V and J ends were trimmed by 2 bases and 2 bases, with 7 bases remaining between them. The DNA of the CDR3 is TGTGCCAGTAGTATACCGTGGCGCAATCAGCCCCAGCATTTT. It is translated as CASSIPWRNQPQHF. The variable domain in full, completed from reference TRBV19 and TRBJ1-5, reads DGGITQSPKYLFRKEGQNVTLSCEQNLNHDAMYWYRQDPGQGLRLIYYSQIVNDFQKGDIAEGYSVSREKKESFPLTVTSAQKNPTAFYLCASSIPWRNQPQHFGDGTRLSIL.

This chain links TRBV5-4 with TRBJ2-1, with 8 bases aligning to TRBD1. The CDR3 spans 13 residues. After removal of 4 bases from V and 8 bases from J, the junction contained 5 bases not matched to a gene. Germline V gene data show CDR1 as SGHNT and CDR2 as YYREEE (reference sequence). CDR3 DNA sequence: TGTGCCAGCAGCGCAAGACAGGGGCATGAGCAGTTCTTC. Its translation is CASSARQGHEQFF.

The chain has TRBV4-1 and TRBJ2-3; 7 nucleotides agree with TRBD1. This CDR3 is 16 amino acids long. V trimming: 4 bases; J trimming: 0 bases; junction bases outside the gene matches: 7. Germline lookup yields CDR1 MGHRA and CDR2 YSYEKL. CDR3 nucleotides: TGCGCCAGCAGCCCCGACAGGGACACTAGCACAGATACGCAGTATTTT. This translates into CASSPDRDTSTDTQYF.

This chain connects TRBV6-5 to TRBJ2-3; D gene unclear. Germline-derived CDR1 and CDR2 are MNHEY and SVGAGI. The CDR3 contains 11 residues. With 7 bases removed from V and 2 bases from J, the gap between germline ends came to 4 bases. The CDR3 bases are TGTGCCAGCACCTCCACAGATACGCAGTATTTT. This translates into CASTSTDTQYF.

This chain joins TRBV28 and TRBJ2-7; D not resolved. Germline V gene data show CDR1 as MDHEN and CDR2 as SYDVKM. There are 15 residues in the CDR3. V gave up 2 bases and J gave up 0 bases, with 11 bases separating them. CDR3 protein: CASSLISGFSYEQYF. The CDR3 coding sequence is TGTGCCAGCAGTTTAATTTCCGGGTTCTCCTACGAGCAGTACTTC.

The chain couples TRBV10-2 to TRBJ2-5, with D possibly being TRBD2 (5 bases). The CDR3 extends over 13 amino acids. Germline V lookup: CDR1 WSHSY, CDR2 SAAADI. V was clipped by 8 bases and J by 3 bases, with 13 bases between them. CDR3 sequence reads: CASRVSGEETQYF. The CDR3, as DNA: TGCGCCAGCCGCGTAAGCGGAGAAGAGACCCAGTACTTC.

The V call is TRBV7-9, the J call TRBJ1-4, with TRBD1 as a possible D gene (5 bases). The CDR3 is 14 amino acids. CDR1 is SEHNR and CDR2 is FQNEAQ in the germline V gene (reference sequence). Trimming took 1 base from V and 5 from J, leaving 8 bases between them. CDR3 bases: TGTGCCAGCAGCTTAGGGGGCCTGAATGAAAAACTGTTTTTT. It translates to CASSLGGLNEKLFF.

V is TRBV9 and J is TRBJ2-3; the match to TRBD2 covers 9 bases. The CDR3 runs to 16 residues. Germline V gene lookup returns CDR1 SGDLS and CDR2 YYNGEE. Germline trimming cut 0 bases from V and 5 bases from J; bases unmatched to any gene: 7. The chain's CDR3 is CASSVAIAGEVDTQYF. The CDR3 nucleotides read TGTGCCAGCAGCGTAGCGATAGCGGGAGAGGTAGATACGCAGTATTTT.

This clone was counted only a few times. V gene TRBV9 combines with J gene TRBJ1-1; a weak D match, TRBD1 (6 bases). The CDR3 is 13 residues long. Germline V gives CDR1 SGDLS, CDR2 YYNGEE. V lost 4 bases and J lost 3, with 10 bases in between. CDR3 DNA: TGTGCCAGCAGCTTCTCAGGGGACACTGAAGCTTTCTTT. It specifies CASSFSGDTEAFF. Complete variable domain (other parts from reference TRBV9 and TRBJ1-1): DSGVTQTPKHLITATGQRVTLRCSPRSGDLSVYWYQQSLDQGLQFLIQYYNGEERAKGNILERFSAQQFPDLHSELNLSSLELGDSALYFCASSFSGDTEAFFGQGTRLTVV.

The chain couples TRBV11-2 to TRBJ2-7, with D perhaps TRBD1 (6 bases). Germline CDR1 SGHAT, CDR2 FQNNGV. This CDR3 has 14 residues. V was cut by 3 bases and J by 0 bases, with 9 bases left in between. The CDR3 region is CASSLQGNSYEQYF. Written as DNA, the CDR3 is TGTGCCAGCAGCTTGCAGGGGAACTCCTACGAGCAGTACTTC. The full variable domain, completed using reference TRBV11-2 and TRBJ2-7, is EAGVAQSPRYKIIEKRQSVAFWCNPISGHATLYWYQQILGQGPKLLIQFQNNGVVDDSQLPKDRFSAERLKGVDSTLKIQPAKLEDSAVYLCASSLQGNSYEQYFGPGTRLTVT.

The chain links TRBV30 to TRBJ1-6; D may be TRBD1 (5 bases). The ends were cut back, 7 bases at V and 7 bases at J, with 14 bases in the middle. The CDR3 extends over 13 amino acids. Germline V gene lookup returns CDR1 GTSNPN and CDR2 SVGIG (reference sequence). The CDR3 sequence is CASSGRFNSPLHF. CDR3 DNA sequence: TGTGCCTCCTCAGGGAGGTTCAATTCACCCCTCCACTTT.

The chain is built from TRBV2 and TRBJ1-5; 7 bases are shared with TRBD1. J gave up 5 bases and V 4 bases, and 5 bases lay outside the gene matches. The CDR3 totals 14 residues. The germline CDR1 and CDR2 sequences are SNHLY and FYNNEI. The CDR3 loop is CASSGGQSYQPQHF. The CDR3 DNA sequence: TGTGCCAGCAGTGGGGGACAGTCCTATCAGCCCCAGCATTTT.

The gene calls are TRBV3-1 (or the pseudogene TRBV3-2) and TRBJ1-6, with 9 bases that match TRBD1. The V segment lost 6 bases and the J segment 6 bases; nucleotides outside the gene matches: 6. The CDR3 is made up of 15 amino acids. Per germline, CDR1 LGHDT and CDR2 YNNKEL (reference sequence). The CDR3 nucleotides read TGTGCCAGCAGTCCCGGGACAGGGACTAATTCACCCCTCCACTTT. It translates to CASSPGTGTNSPLHF.

The chain recombines TRBV28 with TRBJ1-2; TRBD1 might be the D (6 bases). Trimming shortened V by 5 bases and J by 7 bases, and 23 bases separated the two germline ends. The CDR3 has 16 residues. Germline V CDR1 and CDR2: MDHEN, SYDVKM. The CDR3 reads CASSRTRGTVSGGYTF. In DNA, the CDR3 is TGTGCCAGCAGTCGGACCAGGGGAACGGTTTCTGGTGGCTACACCTTC.